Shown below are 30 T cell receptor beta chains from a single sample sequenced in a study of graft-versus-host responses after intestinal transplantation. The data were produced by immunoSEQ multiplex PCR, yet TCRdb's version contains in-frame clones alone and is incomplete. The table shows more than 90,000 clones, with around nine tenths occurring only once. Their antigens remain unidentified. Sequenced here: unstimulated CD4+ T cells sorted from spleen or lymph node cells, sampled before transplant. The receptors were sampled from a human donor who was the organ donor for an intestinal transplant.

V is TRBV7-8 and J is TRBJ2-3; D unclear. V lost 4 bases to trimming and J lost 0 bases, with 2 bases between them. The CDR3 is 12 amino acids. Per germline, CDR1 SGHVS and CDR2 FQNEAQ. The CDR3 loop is CASSYSTDTQYF. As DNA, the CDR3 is TGTGCCAGCAGCTATAGCACAGATACGCAGTATTTT.

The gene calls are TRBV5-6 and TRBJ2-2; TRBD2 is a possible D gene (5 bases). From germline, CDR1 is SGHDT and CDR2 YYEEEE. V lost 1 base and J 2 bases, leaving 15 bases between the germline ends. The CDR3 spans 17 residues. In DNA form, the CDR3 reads TGTGCCAGCAGCTTGCTGTTCCGGGGAAATAACACCGGGGAGCTGTTTTTT. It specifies CASSLLFRGNNTGELFF.

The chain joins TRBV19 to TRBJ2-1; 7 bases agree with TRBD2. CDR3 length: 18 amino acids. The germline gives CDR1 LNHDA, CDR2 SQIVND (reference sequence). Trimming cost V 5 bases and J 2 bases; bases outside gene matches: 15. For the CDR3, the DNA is TGTGCCAGTAGTCTAATGATGCGGGCTAGCGGAGCCTACAATGAGCAGTTCTTC. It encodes CASSLMMRASGAYNEQFF.

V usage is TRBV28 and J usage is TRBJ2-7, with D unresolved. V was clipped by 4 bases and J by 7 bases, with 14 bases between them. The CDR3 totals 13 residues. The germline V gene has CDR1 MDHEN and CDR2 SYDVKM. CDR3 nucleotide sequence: TGTGCCAGCAGTTCCCGTAGCCCCGTGGAGCAGTACTTC. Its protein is CASSSRSPVEQYF.

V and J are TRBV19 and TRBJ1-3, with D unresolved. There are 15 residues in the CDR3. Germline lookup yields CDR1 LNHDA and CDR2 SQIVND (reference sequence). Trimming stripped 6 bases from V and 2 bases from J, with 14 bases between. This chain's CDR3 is CASSQRETPGNTIYF. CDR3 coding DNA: TGTGCCAGTAGCCAGAGGGAAACCCCTGGAAACACCATATATTTT.

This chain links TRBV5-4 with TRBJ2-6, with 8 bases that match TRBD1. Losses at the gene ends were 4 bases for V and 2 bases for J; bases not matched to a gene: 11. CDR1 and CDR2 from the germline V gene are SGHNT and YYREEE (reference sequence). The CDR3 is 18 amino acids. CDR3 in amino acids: CASSTFPGTGAGANVLTF. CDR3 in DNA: TGTGCCAGCAGCACCTTCCCCGGGACAGGAGCTGGGGCCAACGTCCTGACTTTC.

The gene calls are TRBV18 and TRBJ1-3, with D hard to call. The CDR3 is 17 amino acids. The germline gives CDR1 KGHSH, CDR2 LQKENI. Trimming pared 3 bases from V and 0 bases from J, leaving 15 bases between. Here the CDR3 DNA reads TGTGCCAGCTCACCGCGCATAGACGGTAACTCTGGAAACACCATATATTTT. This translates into CASSPRIDGNSGNTIYF. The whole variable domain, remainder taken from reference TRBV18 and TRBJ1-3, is NAGVMQNPRHLVRRRGQEARLRCSPMKGHSHVYWYRQLPEEGLKFMVYLQKENIIDESGMPKERFSAEFPKEGPSILRIQQVVRGDSAAYFCASSPRIDGNSGNTIYFGEGSWLTVV.

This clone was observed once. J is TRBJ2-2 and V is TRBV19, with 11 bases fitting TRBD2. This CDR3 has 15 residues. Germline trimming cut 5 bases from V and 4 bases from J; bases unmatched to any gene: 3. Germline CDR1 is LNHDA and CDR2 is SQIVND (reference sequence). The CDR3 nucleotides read TGTGCCAGTAGTGAACTAGCGGGGGTCACCGGGGAGCTGTTTTTT. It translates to CASSELAGVTGELFF.

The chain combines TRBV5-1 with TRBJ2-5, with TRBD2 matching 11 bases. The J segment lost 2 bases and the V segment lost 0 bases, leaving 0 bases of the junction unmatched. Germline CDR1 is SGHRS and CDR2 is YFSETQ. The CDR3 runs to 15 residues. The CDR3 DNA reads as TGCGCCAGCAGCTTGGGACTAGCGGGGCAAGAGACCCAGTACTTC. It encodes CASSLGLAGQETQYF.

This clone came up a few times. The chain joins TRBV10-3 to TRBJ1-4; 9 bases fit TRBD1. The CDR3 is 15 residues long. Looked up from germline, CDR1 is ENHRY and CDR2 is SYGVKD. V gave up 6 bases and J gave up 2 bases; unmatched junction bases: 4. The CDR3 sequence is CAIRGTGGTNEKLFF. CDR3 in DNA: TGTGCCATCAGGGGTACAGGGGGCACTAATGAAAAACTGTTTTTT.

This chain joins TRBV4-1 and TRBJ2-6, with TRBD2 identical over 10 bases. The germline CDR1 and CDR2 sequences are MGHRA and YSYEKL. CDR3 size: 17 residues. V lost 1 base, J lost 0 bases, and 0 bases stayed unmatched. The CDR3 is CASSQGTSGSGANVLTF. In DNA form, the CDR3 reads TGCGCCAGCAGCCAAGGGACTAGCGGCTCTGGGGCCAACGTCCTGACTTTC.

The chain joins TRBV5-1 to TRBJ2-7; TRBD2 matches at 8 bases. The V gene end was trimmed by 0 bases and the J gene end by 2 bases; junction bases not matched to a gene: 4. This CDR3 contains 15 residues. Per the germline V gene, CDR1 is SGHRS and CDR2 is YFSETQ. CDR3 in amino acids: CASSLGSGGPYEQYF. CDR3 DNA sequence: TGCGCCAGCAGCTTGGGCAGCGGGGGTCCCTACGAGCAGTACTTC.

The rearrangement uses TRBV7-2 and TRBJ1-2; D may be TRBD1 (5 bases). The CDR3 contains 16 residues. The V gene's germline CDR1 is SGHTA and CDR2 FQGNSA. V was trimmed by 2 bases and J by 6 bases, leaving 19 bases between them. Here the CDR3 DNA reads TGTGCCAGCAGCTTACTCGTACAGGTCCACTTCAATGGCTACACCTTC. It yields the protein CASSLLVQVHFNGYTF.

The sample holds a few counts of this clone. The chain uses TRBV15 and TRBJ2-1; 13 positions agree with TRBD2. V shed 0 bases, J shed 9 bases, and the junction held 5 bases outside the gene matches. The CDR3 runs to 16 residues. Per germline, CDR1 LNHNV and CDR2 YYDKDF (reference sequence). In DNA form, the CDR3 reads TGTGCCACCAGCAGAGATCGACTAGCGGGAGGTGCTGAGCAGTTCTTC. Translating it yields CATSRDRLAGGAEQFF.

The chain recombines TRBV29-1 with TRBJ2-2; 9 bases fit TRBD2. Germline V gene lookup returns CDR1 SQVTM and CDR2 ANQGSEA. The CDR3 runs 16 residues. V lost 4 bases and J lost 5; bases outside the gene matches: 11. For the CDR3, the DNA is TGCAGCGTTGGGGGGGGTCTAGCGGGACCTACCGGGGAGCTGTTTTTT. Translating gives CSVGGGLAGPTGELFF.

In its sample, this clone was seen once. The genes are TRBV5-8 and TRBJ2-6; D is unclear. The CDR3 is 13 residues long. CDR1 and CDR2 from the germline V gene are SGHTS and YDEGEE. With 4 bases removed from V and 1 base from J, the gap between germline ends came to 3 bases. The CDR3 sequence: CASSISGANVLTF. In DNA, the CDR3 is TGTGCCAGCAGCATTTCTGGGGCCAACGTCCTGACTTTC.

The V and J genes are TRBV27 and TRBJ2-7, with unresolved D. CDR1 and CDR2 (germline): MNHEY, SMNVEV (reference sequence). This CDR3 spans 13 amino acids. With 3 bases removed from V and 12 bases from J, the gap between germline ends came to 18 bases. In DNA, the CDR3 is TGTGCCAGCAGTTTTAGGGCCCCGAGTGATCGGTACTTC. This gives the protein CASSFRAPSDRYF.

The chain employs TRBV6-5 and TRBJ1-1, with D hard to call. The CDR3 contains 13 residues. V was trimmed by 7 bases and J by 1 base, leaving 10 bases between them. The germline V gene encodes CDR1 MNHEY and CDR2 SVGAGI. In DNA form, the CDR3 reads TGTGCCAGCACCCAGGCGGGGAACACTGAAGCTTTCTTT. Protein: CASTQAGNTEAFF.

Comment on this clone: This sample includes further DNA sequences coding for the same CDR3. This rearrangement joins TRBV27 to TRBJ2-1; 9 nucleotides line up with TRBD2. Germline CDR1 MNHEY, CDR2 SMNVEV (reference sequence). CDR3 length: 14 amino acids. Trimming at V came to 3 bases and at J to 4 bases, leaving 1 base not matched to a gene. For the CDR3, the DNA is TGTGCCAGCAGTTTGCTAGCGGGGTACAATGAGCAGTTCTTC. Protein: CASSLLAGYNEQFF.

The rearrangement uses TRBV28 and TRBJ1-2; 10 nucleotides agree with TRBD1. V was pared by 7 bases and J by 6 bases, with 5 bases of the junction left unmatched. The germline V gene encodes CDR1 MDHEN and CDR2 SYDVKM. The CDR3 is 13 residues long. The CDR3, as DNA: TGTGCCAGCATAGACAGGGGGCGTGATGGCTACACCTTC. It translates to CASIDRGRDGYTF.

The CDR3 sequence is CASTDRGRFYGYTF. As DNA, the CDR3 is TGTGCCAGCACCGACAGGGGGCGATTCTATGGCTACACCTTC. This rearrangement joins TRBV5-6 to TRBJ1-2; 10 bases line up with TRBD1. V lost 6 bases and J lost 4; bases outside the gene matches: 6. This CDR3 is built from 14 residues. Germline assignment: CDR1 SGHDT and CDR2 YYEEEE.

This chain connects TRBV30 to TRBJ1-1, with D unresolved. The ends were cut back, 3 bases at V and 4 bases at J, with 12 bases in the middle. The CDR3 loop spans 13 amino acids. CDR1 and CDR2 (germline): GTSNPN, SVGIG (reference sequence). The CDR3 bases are TGTGCCTGGAGCCACGGTGGCGGCACTGAAGCTTTCTTT. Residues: CAWSHGGGTEAFF.

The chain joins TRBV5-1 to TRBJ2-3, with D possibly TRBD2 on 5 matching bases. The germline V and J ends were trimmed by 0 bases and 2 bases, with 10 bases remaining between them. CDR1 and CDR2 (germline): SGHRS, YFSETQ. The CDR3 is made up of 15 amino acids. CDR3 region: CASSLVGGYTDTQYF. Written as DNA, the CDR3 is TGCGCCAGCAGCTTGGTGGGCGGGTACACAGATACGCAGTATTTT.

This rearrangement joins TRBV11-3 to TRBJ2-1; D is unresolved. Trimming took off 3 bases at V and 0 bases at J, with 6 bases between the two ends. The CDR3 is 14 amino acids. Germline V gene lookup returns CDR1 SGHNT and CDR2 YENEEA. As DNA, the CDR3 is TGTGCCAGCAGCTTTGACTTCTCCTACAATGAGCAGTTCTTC. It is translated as CASSFDFSYNEQFF.

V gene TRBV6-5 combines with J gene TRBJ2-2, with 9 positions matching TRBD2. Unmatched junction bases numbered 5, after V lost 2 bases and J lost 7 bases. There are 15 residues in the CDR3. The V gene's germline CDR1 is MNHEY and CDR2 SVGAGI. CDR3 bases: TGTGCCAGCAGTTACCTGAATAGCGGGAGCGGGGAGCTGTTTTTT. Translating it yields CASSYLNSGSGELFF.

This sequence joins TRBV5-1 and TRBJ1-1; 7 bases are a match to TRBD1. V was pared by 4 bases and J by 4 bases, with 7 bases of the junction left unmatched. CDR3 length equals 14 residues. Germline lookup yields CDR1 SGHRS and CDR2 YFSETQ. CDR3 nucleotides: TGCGCCAGCAGCCCCCTAGGGGGCACCACTGAAGCTTTCTTT. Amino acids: CASSPLGGTTEAFF.

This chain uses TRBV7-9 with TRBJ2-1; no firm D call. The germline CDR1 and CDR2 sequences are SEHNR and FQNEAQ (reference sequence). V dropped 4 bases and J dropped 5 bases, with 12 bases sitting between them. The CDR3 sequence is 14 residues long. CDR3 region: CASSYGPYDNEQFF. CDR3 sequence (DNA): TGTGCCAGCAGCTATGGCCCGTACGACAATGAGCAGTTCTTC.

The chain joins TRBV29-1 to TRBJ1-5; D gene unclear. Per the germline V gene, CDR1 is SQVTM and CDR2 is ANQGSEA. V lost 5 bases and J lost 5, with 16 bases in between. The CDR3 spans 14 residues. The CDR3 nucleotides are TGCAGCGTTACTTGGAGGACGTTCGATCAGCCCCAGCATTTT. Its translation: CSVTWRTFDQPQHF.

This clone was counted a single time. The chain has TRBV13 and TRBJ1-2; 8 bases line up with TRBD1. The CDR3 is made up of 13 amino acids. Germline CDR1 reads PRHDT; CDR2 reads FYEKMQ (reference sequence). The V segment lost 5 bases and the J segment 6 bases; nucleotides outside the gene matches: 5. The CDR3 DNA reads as TGTGCCAGCAGCGTTTGGACAGGGAATGGCTACACCTTC. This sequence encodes CASSVWTGNGYTF.

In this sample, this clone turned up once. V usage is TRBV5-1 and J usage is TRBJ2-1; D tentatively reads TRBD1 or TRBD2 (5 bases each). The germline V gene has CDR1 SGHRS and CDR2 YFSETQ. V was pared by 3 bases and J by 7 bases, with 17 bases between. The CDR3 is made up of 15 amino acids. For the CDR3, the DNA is TGCGCCAGCAGCTGGGGGTTAGTGGCCCCTAATGAGCAGTTCTTC. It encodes CASSWGLVAPNEQFF.